The 18 T cell receptor beta chains reported below all come from one sample, sequenced in a study of neurological immune-mediated disorders. Using its own MiXCR run on the 5' RACE reads, TCRdb lists one record per CDR3 protein. The sample lists about 50,000 distinct CDR3 sequences, approximately 3.5% occurring once. The sample was PBMCs. The receptors were gathered from a man between 40 and 49 years old with multiple sclerosis.

This clonotype has at least ten counts. The J gene is TRBJ2-3, the V gene TRBV12-3 or TRBV12-4, with 7 positions matching TRBD2. V lost 2 bases and J lost 0; bases outside the gene matches: 2. The length of the CDR3 is 15 residues. This chain's CDR3 is CASSLWGGSTDTQYF. The CDR3 coding sequence is TGTGCCAGCAGTTTATGGGGAGGGAGCACAGATACGCAGTATTTT.

This clonotype has ten or more counts. This chain joins TRBV9 and TRBJ2-5, with 10 bases that match TRBD2. Germline CDR1 reads SGDLS; CDR2 reads YYNGEE. The length of the CDR3 is 18 residues. Germline trimming cut 0 bases from V and 5 bases from J; bases unmatched to any gene: 13. The CDR3: CASSVATGLAVGPETQYF. The CDR3 coding sequence is TGTGCCAGCAGCGTAGCTACAGGACTAGCGGTAGGCCCGGAGACCCAGTACTTC. Full variable domain (remainder filled in from reference TRBV9 and TRBJ2-5): DSGVTQTPKHLITATGQRVTLRCSPRSGDLSVYWYQQSLDQGLQFLIQYYNGEERAKGNILERFSAQQFPDLHSELNLSSLELGDSALYFCASSVATGLAVGPETQYFGPGTRLLVL.

This clonotype has at least ten counts. The chain recombines TRBV20-1 with TRBJ1-1, with D possibly TRBD1 on 5 matching bases. Trimming left V 1 base short and J 0 bases short, with 18 bases between. Per germline, CDR1 DFQATT and CDR2 SNEGSKA (reference sequence). The CDR3 consists of 17 residues. CDR3 amino acids: CSARGNHKGSMNTEAFF. The CDR3 coding sequence is TGCAGTGCTAGAGGGAACCATAAGGGGAGCATGAACACTGAAGCTTTCTTT.

The rearrangement joins TRBV4-2 to TRBJ2-7; D possibly corresponds to TRBD2 (6 bases). From germline, CDR1 is LGHNA and CDR2 YNFKEQ. This CDR3 is 15 amino acids long. V lost 2 bases, J lost 2 bases, and 13 bases lay in between. CDR3 coding DNA: TGTGCCAGCAGCCAATCCGGGGCGGGGACCTACGAGCAGTACTTC. This codes for CASSQSGAGTYEQYF.

This clonotype was detected many times. The gene calls are TRBV3-1 and TRBJ2-5; TRBD2 matches at 9 bases. The ends lost 3 bases at V and 5 bases at J; junction bases unmatched: 10. Germline V gene lookup returns CDR1 LGHDT and CDR2 YNNKEL (reference sequence). The CDR3 runs to 16 residues. The CDR3 sequence is CASSQASRGGPETQYF. As DNA, the CDR3 is TGTGCCAGCAGCCAGGCGTCGCGGGGGGGCCCGGAGACCCAGTACTTC.

This clonotype was counted many times. The chain employs TRBV6-6 and TRBJ1-5, with a possible D match to TRBD1 (6 bases). Germline CDR1 and CDR2: MNHNY and SVGAGI (reference sequence). This CDR3 comprises 15 residues. V lost 5 bases and J lost 4, with 15 bases in between. CDR3 loop: CASSTRRDINQPQHF. The CDR3 DNA reads as TGTGCCAGCAGTACCCGGAGGGACATAAATCAGCCCCAGCATTTT.

This clonotype was counted at least ten times. The genes are TRBV2 and TRBJ2-5, with D tentatively TRBD1 (6 bases). Trimming took off 3 bases at V and 4 bases at J, with 12 bases between the two ends. The germline gives CDR1 SNHLY, CDR2 FYNNEI. CDR3 length: 14 residues. CDR3 in DNA: TGTGCCAGCAGTGAGGGGGCCTTAGGAGAGACCCAGTACTTC. Protein sequence: CASSEGALGETQYF.

This clonotype was counted at least ten times. The V and J genes are TRBV20-1 and TRBJ1-6; the D is unclear. V shed 2 bases and J shed 5 bases, with 28 bases lying between them. Germline CDR1 reads DFQATT; CDR2 reads SNEGSKA (reference sequence). The CDR3 runs to 20 residues. The CDR3 region has the DNA TGCAGTGCTAGAACTTTAGGTGGGCAGGTAATTAGGTCGGATAATTCACCCCTCCACTTT. Its translation: CSARTLGGQVIRSDNSPLHF.

This clonotype was counted at least ten times. This rearrangement joins TRBV12-3 or TRBV12-4 to TRBJ2-7; the match to TRBD2 covers 8 bases. V lost 3 bases to trimming and J lost 6 bases; unmatched junction nucleotides: 7. The CDR3 has 14 residues. CDR3 sequence reads: CASSFGFSGAEQYF. Written as DNA, the CDR3 is TGTGCCAGCAGTTTTGGTTTTAGCGGGGCCGAGCAGTACTTC.

This clonotype has at least ten counts. The chain is built from TRBV7-2 and TRBJ2-1; D unresolved. The CDR3 totals 13 residues. Germline lookup yields CDR1 SGHTA and CDR2 FQGNSA. Trimming shortened V by 5 bases and J by 8 bases, and 13 bases separated the two germline ends. CDR3 nucleotide sequence: TGTGCCAGCAGCCTCAGCCCCAAGGATGAGCAGTTCTTC. The encoded protein is CASSLSPKDEQFF.

By frequency in the sample, this clonotype is medium-sized. The chain employs TRBV10-2 and TRBJ1-5; D is undetermined. The length of the CDR3 is 15 residues. Germline CDR1 WSHSY, CDR2 SAAADI. V was clipped by 2 bases and J by 4 bases, with 12 bases between them. The CDR3 coding sequence is TGCGCCAGCAGTGAGGGAGGGATTGCAAATCAGCCCCAGCATTTT. It yields the protein CASSEGGIANQPQHF.

This clonotype was recorded many times. The DNA for the CDR3 is TGCGCCAGCAGCCCCACAGGGGAAAATGAAAAACTGTTTTTT. Protein sequence: CASSPTGENEKLFF. The chain employs TRBV5-1 and TRBJ1-4; 7 bases match TRBD1. Germline V lookup: CDR1 SGHRS, CDR2 YFSETQ. The ends lost 4 bases at V and 5 bases at J; junction bases unmatched: 5. CDR3 length: 14 residues.

This clonotype has at least ten counts. A much larger clone is a single base away; this may be a read error. This chain links TRBV27 with TRBJ1-4; D remains unclear. Between the trimmed V and J ends, which lost 2 bases and 7 bases, there was a span of 11 bases. The CDR3 is 14 residues long. Germline assignment: CDR1 MNHEY and CDR2 SMNVEV (reference sequence). CDR3 residues: CASSLPGKGEKLFF. In DNA form, the CDR3 reads TGTGCCAGCAGTTTACCGGGAAAGGGTGAAAAACTGTTTTTT.

The sample holds many counts of this clonotype. The gene calls are TRBV12-3 or TRBV12-4 and TRBJ2-5; 8 bases agree with TRBD1. V trimming: 3 bases; J trimming: 2 bases; junction bases outside the gene matches: 2. The CDR3 is made up of 14 amino acids. The CDR3 region is CASSFRTGQETQYF. CDR3 DNA sequence: TGTGCCAGCAGTTTCCGGACAGGGCAAGAGACCCAGTACTTC.

The chain carries TRBV5-1 and TRBJ2-1; D is unclear. CDR1 and CDR2 (germline): SGHRS, YFSETQ. The CDR3 is made up of 15 amino acids. Trimming took off 0 bases at V and 1 base at J, with 8 bases between the two ends. The DNA for the CDR3 is TGCGCCAGCAGCTTGGAGGGAAGATCCTACAATGAGCAGTTCTTC. This sequence encodes CASSLEGRSYNEQFF.

The table lists this clonotype with many counts. The chain uses TRBV9 and TRBJ1-3, with TRBD1 matching 7 bases. This CDR3 contains 16 residues. Unmatched junction bases numbered 8, after V lost 3 bases and J lost 2 bases. Germline V gene sequence: CDR1 SGDLS, CDR2 YYNGEE. In DNA form, the CDR3 reads TGTGCCAGCAGCGACCGTAGGGACAGACCTGGAAACACCATATATTTT. Translation: CASSDRRDRPGNTIYF. Full variable domain (missing parts from reference TRBV9 and TRBJ1-3): DSGVTQTPKHLITATGQRVTLRCSPRSGDLSVYWYQQSLDQGLQFLIQYYNGEERAKGNILERFSAQQFPDLHSELNLSSLELGDSALYFCASSDRRDRPGNTIYFGEGSWLTVV.

This clonotype was counted many times. The chain carries TRBV5-5 and TRBJ2-1; 10 bases fit TRBD2. With 6 bases clipped from V and 8 bases from J, the junction kept 5 bases outside the gene matches. The CDR3 length is 13 residues. Germline V gene lookup returns CDR1 SGHKS and CDR2 YYEKEE (reference sequence). CDR3 in amino acids: CASTHLAGDEQFF. The CDR3 nucleotides are TGTGCCAGCACCCATCTAGCGGGGGATGAGCAGTTCTTC.

In its sample, this clonotype was seen many times. The gene calls are TRBV7-2 and TRBJ2-3; TRBD2 might be the D (7 bases). The V and J ends lost 4 bases and 6 bases respectively, with 14 bases between them. Germline values: CDR1 SGHTA, CDR2 FQGNSA. The CDR3 is 14 residues long. Here the CDR3 reads CASSSRGPGDTQYF. The CDR3 DNA is TGTGCCAGCAGCTCGCGGGGGCCGGGGGATACGCAGTATTTT. Filled out from reference TRBV7-2 and TRBJ2-3, the complete variable domain reads GAGVSQSPSNKVTEKGKDVELRCDPISGHTALYWYRQSLGQGLEFLIYFQGNSAPDKSGLPSDRFSAERTGGSVSTLTIQRTQQEDSAVYLCASSSRGPGDTQYFGPGTRLTVL.